This section outlines one TCR beta chain sequence together with its context. The antigen is not known. The data are from a study of shared clonotypes between healthy human individuals. CD45RO+ cells plus CCR7-negative CD45RA+ TemRA cells formed CD8 memory. Using immunoSEQ multiplex PCR, the repertoire was profiled, and TCRdb retains in-frame clones only, with some absent. Here the sample spans a few hundred thousand clones, about 96% being singletons. Overall study results and limits: Depth was large, yet rarefaction showed that sorted-subset sequencing was incomplete. Compared with memory subsets, naive subsets generally had larger estimated richness.

Per the germline V gene, CDR1 is MNHEY and CDR2 is SVGAGI. The CDR3 is 15 amino acids. The ends were cut back, 0 bases at V and 2 bases at J, with 8 bases in the middle. The receptor was derived from a man aged 30 to 39 in good health. The sequenced material came from memory CD8+ T cells sorted from blood. The subset: CD45RO+ cells pooled with CCR7-negative TemRA cells. The V and J genes are TRBV6-5 and TRBJ1-5; D is unclear. CDR3 nucleotide sequence: TGTGCCAGCAGTTACTCGGGGTCGGGCAATCAGCCCCAGCATTTT. Translated: CASSYSGSGNQPQHF.